The clone carrying this TCR beta chain was counted only a few times. Losses at the gene ends were 5 bases for V and 3 bases for J; bases not matched to a gene: 9. The germline CDR1 and CDR2 sequences are MNHNS and SASEGT. The length of the CDR3 is 16 residues. Building of the TCR beta libraries involved iRepertoire HTBI primers and Arm-PCR of CDR3 regions. Using its own MiXCR run on the multiplex PCR reads, TCRdb lists one record per CDR3 protein. The table includes 420,000 or so distinct CDR3 sequences, over 15% detected once. Time point in this sample: newly diagnosed GD, antithyroid drugs for less than 3 months. From PBMCs, RNA was extracted and then used to make the TCR library. This sample was included in a study of regulatory T cells in long-lasting Graves disease. This sample also belongs to another study, concerning T cells in Graves' hyperthyroidism and ophthalmopathy.

The chain employs TRBV6-1 and TRBJ2-1; 8 bases align to TRBD2. The TCR sequence derives from a woman younger than 35 with Graves disease. The sample in question was peripheral blood mononuclear cells (PBMCs), obtained at new diagnosis, from a patient treated with antithyroid drugs. The CDR3 reads CASSTRLAGLYNEQFF. The CDR3 DNA is TGTGCCAGCAGTACCCGGCTAGCGGGCCTCTACAATGAGCAGTTCTTC.